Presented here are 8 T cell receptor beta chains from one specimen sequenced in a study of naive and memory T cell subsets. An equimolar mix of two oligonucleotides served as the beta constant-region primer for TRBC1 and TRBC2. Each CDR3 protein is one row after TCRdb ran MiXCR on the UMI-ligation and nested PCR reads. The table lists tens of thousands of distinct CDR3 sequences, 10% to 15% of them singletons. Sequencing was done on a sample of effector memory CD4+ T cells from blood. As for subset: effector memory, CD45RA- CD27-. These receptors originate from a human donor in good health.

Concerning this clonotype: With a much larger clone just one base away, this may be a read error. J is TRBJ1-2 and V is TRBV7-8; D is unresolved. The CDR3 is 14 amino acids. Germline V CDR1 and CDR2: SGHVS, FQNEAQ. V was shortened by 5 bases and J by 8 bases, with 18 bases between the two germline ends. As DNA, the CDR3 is TGTGCCAGCAGCCCGGGCGGGGTCCGGCGCGGCTACACCTTC. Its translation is CASSPGGVRRGYTF. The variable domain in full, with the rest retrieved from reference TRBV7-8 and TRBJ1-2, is GAGVSQSPRYKVAKRGQDVALRCDPISGHVSLFWYQQALGQGPEFLTYFQNEAQLDKSGLPSDRFFAERPEGSVSTLKIQRTQQEDSAVYLCASSPGGVRRGYTFGSGTRLTVV.

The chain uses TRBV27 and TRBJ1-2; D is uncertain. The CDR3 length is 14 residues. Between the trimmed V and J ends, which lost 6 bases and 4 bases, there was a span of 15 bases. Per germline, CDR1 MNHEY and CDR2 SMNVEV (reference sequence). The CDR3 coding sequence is TGTGCCAGCAGGCCCTCTGGATGGAGCTATGGCTACACCTTC. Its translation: CASRPSGWSYGYTF.

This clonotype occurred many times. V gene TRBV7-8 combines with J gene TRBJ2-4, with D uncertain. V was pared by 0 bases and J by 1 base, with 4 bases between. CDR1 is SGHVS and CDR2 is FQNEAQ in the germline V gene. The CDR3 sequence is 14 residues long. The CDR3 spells CASSLARAKNIQYF. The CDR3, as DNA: TGTGCCAGCAGCTTAGCAAGGGCCAAAAACATTCAGTACTTC.

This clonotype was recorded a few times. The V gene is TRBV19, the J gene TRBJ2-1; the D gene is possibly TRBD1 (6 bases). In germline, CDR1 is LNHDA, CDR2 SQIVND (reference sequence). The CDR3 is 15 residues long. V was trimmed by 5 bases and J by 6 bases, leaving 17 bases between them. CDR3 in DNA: TGTGCCAGTAGTGATCCGGGACAACACCTCAATGAGCAGTTCTTC. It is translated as CASSDPGQHLNEQFF.

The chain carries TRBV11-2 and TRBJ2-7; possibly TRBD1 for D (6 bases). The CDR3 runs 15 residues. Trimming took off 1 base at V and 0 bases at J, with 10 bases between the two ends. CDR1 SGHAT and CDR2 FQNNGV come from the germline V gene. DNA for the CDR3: TGTGCCAGCAGCTTAGGACCAGGGGACTCCTACGAGCAGTACTTC. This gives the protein CASSLGPGDSYEQYF.

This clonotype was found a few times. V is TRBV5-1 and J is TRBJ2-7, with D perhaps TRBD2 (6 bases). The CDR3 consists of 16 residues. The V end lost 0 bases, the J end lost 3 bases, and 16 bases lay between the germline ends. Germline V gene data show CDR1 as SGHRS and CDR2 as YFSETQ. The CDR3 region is CASSLEAGLDYYEQYF. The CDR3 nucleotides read TGCGCCAGCAGCTTGGAGGCGGGATTAGATTACTACGAGCAGTACTTC.

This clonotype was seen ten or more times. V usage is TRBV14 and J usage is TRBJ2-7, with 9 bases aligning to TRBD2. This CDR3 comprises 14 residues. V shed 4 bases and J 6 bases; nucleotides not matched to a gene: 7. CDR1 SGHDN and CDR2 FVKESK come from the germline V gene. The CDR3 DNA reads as TGTGCCAGCAGCCCGGGACTAGCACCTTTCGAGCAGTACTTC. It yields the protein CASSPGLAPFEQYF. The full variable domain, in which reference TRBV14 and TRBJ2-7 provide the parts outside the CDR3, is EAGVTQFPSHSVIEKGQTVTLRCDPISGHDNLYWYRRVMGKEIKFLLHFVKESKQDESGMPNNRFLAERTGGTYSTLKVQPAELEDSGVYFCASSPGLAPFEQYFGPGTRLTVT.

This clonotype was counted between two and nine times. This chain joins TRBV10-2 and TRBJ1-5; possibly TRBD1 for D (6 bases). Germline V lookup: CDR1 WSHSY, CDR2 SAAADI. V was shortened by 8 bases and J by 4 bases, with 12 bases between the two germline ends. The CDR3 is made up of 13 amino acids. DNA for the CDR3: TGCGCCAGCGCGGAACAGGGAAATCAGCCCCAGCATTTT. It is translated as CASAEQGNQPQHF.